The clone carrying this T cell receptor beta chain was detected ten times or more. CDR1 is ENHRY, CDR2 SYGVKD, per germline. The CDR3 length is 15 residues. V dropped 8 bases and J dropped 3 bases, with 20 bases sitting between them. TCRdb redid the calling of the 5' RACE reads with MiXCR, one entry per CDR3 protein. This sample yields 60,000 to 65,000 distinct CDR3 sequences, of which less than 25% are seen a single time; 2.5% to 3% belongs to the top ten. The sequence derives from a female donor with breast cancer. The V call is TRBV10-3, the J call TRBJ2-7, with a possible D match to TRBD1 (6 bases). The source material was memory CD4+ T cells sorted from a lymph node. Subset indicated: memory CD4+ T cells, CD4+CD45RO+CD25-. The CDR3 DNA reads TGTGCCATCTCGATTGGTGGGGGCACGAGCTACGAGCAGTACTTC. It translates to CAISIGGGTSYEQYF.